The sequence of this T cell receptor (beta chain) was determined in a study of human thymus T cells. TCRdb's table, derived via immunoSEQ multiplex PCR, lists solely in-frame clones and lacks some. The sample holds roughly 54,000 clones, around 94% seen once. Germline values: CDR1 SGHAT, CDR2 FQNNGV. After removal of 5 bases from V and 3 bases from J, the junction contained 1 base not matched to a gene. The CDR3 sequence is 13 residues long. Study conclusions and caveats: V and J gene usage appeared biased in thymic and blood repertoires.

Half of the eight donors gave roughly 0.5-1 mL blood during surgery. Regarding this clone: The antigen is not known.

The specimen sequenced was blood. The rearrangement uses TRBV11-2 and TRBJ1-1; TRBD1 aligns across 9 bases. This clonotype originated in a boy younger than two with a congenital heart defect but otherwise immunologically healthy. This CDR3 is CASSRDRDTEAFF. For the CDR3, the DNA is TGTGCCAGCAGCCGGGACAGGGACACTGAAGCTTTCTTT. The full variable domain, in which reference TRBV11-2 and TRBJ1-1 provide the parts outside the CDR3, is EAGVAQSPRYKIIEKRQSVAFWCNPISGHATLYWYQQILGQGPKLLIQFQNNGVVDDSQLPKDRFSAERLKGVDSTLKIQPAKLEDSAVYLCASSRDRDTEAFFGQGTRLTVV.